These T cell receptor beta chains were read from a single sample in a study of T cell responses to AZD1222 COVID-19 vaccine. Libraries were prepared by immunoSEQ multiplex PCR; TCRdb keeps only in-frame clonotypes and omits some of them. The data show 190,000 or so clones, with approximately 90% seen just once and around 26% held by the top ten. Here the sequenced sample was peripheral blood, taken 28 days after the second AZD1222 dose. The source is an adult who received the AZD1222 COVID-19 vaccine. The CDR3 runs from the conserved cysteine through the conserved F or W. A D gene is named only where the DNA matches it firmly. Clone sizes are given selectively: once, few, many, or a class where the clone is expanded.

v_gene,j_gene,d_gene,abundance,CDR3aa,CDR3nt
TRBV5-4,TRBJ2-7,TRBD2,few,CASRSLAGETHEQYF,TGTGCCAGCAGGAGTCTAGCGGGAGAGACCCACGAGCAGTACTTC
TRBV9,TRBJ2-3,-,-,CASSPSGRQTTQYF,TGTGCCAGCAGCCCCTCCGGGCGGCAAACGACGCAGTATTTT
TRBV5-4,TRBJ2-7,TRBD2,-,CASSSPAGDYEQYF,TGTGCCAGCAGCTCCCCGGCGGGGGACTACGAGCAGTACTTC
TRBV5-4,TRBJ2-2,TRBD1,-,CASSPGQGRVGELFF,TGTGCCAGCAGCCCGGGACAGGGGCGGGTCGGGGAGCTGTTTTTT
TRBV27,TRBJ1-4,-,-,CASSLSRVSGEKLFF,TGTGCCAGCAGTTTATCTAGGGTATCGGGAGAAAAACTGTTTTTT
TRBV7-9,TRBJ2-1,-,-,CASSLKQKFNEQFF,TGTGCCAGCAGCTTAAAACAAAAGTTCAATGAGCAGTTCTTC
TRBV6-4,TRBJ2-7,-,-,CASSRSRAGIYEQYF,TGTGCCAGCAGTAGATCCAGGGCTGGAATCTACGAGCAGTACTTC
TRBV21-1,TRBJ2-1,-,-,CAGDRVFDEQFF,TGTGCCGGGGACAGGGTTTTCGATGAGCAGTTCTTC
TRBV6-5,TRBJ2-7,-,-,CASKSGYEQYF,TGTGCCAGCAAGAGCGGGTACGAGCAGTACTTC
TRBV29-1,TRBJ2-7,-,-,CSVRVSIGTYEQYF,TGCAGCGTTCGGGTTAGCATAGGGACGTACGAGCAGTACTTC
TRBV28,TRBJ1-4,TRBD1,once,CASSRGQVDEKLFF,TGTGCCAGCAGTCGGGGACAGGTGGATGAAAAACTGTTTTTT
TRBV5-4,TRBJ1-1,-,once,CASSFVSGSNTEAFF,TGTGCCAGCAGCTTCGTCTCCGGCTCGAACACTGAAGCTTTCTTT
TRBV2,TRBJ2-2,-,-,CASSRMGGELFF,TGTGCCAGCAGTAGGATGGGAGGAGAGCTGTTTTTT
TRBV11-3,TRBJ2-7,TRBD2,-,CASRPPTSGEVDEQYF,TGTGCCAGCAGACCACCGACTAGCGGGGAAGTTGACGAGCAGTACTTC
TRBV28,TRBJ1-3,-,-,CASSRDVSGNTIYF,TGTGCCAGCAGCAGGGACGTCTCTGGAAACACCATATATTTT
TRBV4-1,TRBJ1-2,-,once,CASSQRLNYGYTF,TGCGCCAGCAGCCAACGGTTAAACTATGGCTACACCTTC
TRBV24-1,TRBJ1-5,TRBD1,once,CATSNRGSNQPQHF,TGTGCCACCAGCAACAGGGGAAGCAATCAGCCCCAGCATTTT
TRBV4-3,TRBJ1-1,TRBD1,-,CASSQITGVSTEAFF,TGCGCCAGCAGCCAAATAACAGGGGTTTCCACTGAAGCTTTCTTT
TRBV4-1,TRBJ2-1,-,-,CASSQEPRSNEQFF,TGCGCCAGCAGCCAAGAGCCTAGGAGCAATGAGCAGTTCTTC
TRBV28,TRBJ1-6,-,-,CASSFLTERSPLHF,TGTGCCAGCAGTTTTCTGACGGAGCGCTCACCCCTCCACTTT
TRBV18,TRBJ2-7,TRBD2,-,CASSPPSGVYEQYF,TGTGCCAGCTCACCTCCTAGCGGAGTCTACGAGCAGTACTTC
TRBV7-9,TRBJ2-7,TRBD1,-,CASSPGTGIYEQYF,TGTGCCAGCAGCCCCGGGACAGGGATTTACGAGCAGTACTTC
TRBV5-1,TRBJ1-1,-,-,CASSLTGISTEAFF,TGCGCCAGCAGCCTAACAGGGATTAGCACTGAAGCTTTCTTT
TRBV4-3,TRBJ1-6,-,few,CASSQYPTRDVTPLHF,TGCGCCAGCAGCCAATACCCGACAAGGGACGTCACACCCCTCCACTTT
TRBV28,TRBJ2-7,TRBD1,-,CASSPGQGYEQYF,TGTGCCAGCAGTCCGGGACAGGGGTACGAGCAGTACTTC
TRBV24-1,TRBJ1-1,-,-,CATSDNTGGEAFF,TGTGCCACCAGTGACAATACAGGAGGTGAAGCTTTCTTT
TRBV5-5,TRBJ1-3,TRBD1,-,CASTQQGTGNTIYF,TGTGCCAGCACGCAACAGGGGACGGGAAACACCATATATTTT
TRBV28,TRBJ1-2,-,-,CASSRTRDYGYTF,TGTGCCAGCAGTCGGACGAGGGACTATGGCTACACCTTC
TRBV5-4,TRBJ2-1,TRBD1,-,CASRDRGAGDTSYNEQFF,TGTGCCAGCAGAGACAGGGGGGCTGGAGACACCTCCTACAATGAGCAGTTCTTC
TRBV27,TRBJ2-7,TRBD2,once,CASSLRDYDEQYF,TGTGCCAGCAGTTTGAGGGACTACGACGAGCAGTACTTC
TRBV6-6,TRBJ1-5,TRBD1,-,CASSPGQGNSNQPQHF,TGTGCCAGCAGTCCGGGACAGGGGAATAGCAATCAGCCCCAGCATTTT
TRBV18,TRBJ2-2,TRBD2,-,CASSPPGLAGDGHTGELFF,TGTGCCAGCTCACCCCCGGGACTAGCGGGAGATGGGCACACCGGGGAGCTGTTTTTT
TRBV19,TRBJ2-2,-,once,CASSISLGAGELFF,TGTGCCAGTAGTATTAGTTTGGGTGCCGGGGAGCTGTTTTTT
TRBV5-1,TRBJ2-2,TRBD1,-,CASSSKDRAGELFF,TGCGCCAGCAGCTCCAAGGACAGGGCCGGGGAGCTGTTTTTT
TRBV5-4,TRBJ2-7,TRBD2,-,CASSPGLAGGEQYF,TGTGCCAGCAGCCCAGGACTAGCGGGAGGCGAGCAGTACTTC
TRBV6-5,TRBJ2-7,-,-,CASSYSRGSYEQYF,TGTGCCAGCAGTTACTCGAGGGGGTCCTACGAGCAGTACTTC
TRBV30,TRBJ2-3,TRBD2,-,CAFPTSGSTDTQYF,TGTGCCTTCCCGACTAGCGGGAGCACAGATACGCAGTATTTT
TRBV5-1,TRBJ1-2,-,-,CASSPRQGAVGYTF,TGCGCCAGCAGTCCGCGCCAGGGAGCGGTAGGCTACACCTTC
TRBV18,TRBJ1-6,-,-,CASSPAARDSPLHF,TGTGCCAGCTCACCTGCAGCTAGGGATTCACCCCTCCACTTT
TRBV4-1,TRBJ2-3,-,-,CASSQERVPDTQYF,TGCGCCAGCAGCCAAGAAAGGGTCCCAGATACGCAGTATTTT